This entry is about one T cell receptor beta chain. The sample belongs to a study of blood T cell repertoires in COVID-19. Overall study: Sample material is recorded as cDNA or gDNA derived from T cells, B-cell-depleted T cells, or PBMCs.

V shed 4 bases and J 4 bases; nucleotides not matched to a gene: 4. CDR3 size: 14 residues. Germline CDR1 reads SGHNT; CDR2 reads YYREEE (reference sequence). In the authors' workflow: Reference gene primers were amplified, and this amplification served to estimate nucleated cell counts. Sequencing used immunoSEQ multiplex PCR; TCRdb keeps in-frame clones, though not all of them. The V and J calls and clone size are taken from that table; D and trimming were inferred from the DNA. The sample lists under 200,000 clones, approximately 86% occurring once. This TCR was recovered from a woman older than 75 with COVID-19, enrolled during active disease. The chain uses TRBV5-4 and TRBJ2-3, with 9 bases aligning to TRBD1. Sequencing input: peripheral blood. The CDR3 DNA sequence: TGTGCCAGCAGCACCTGGGACAGGGCAGATACGCAGTATTTT. It codes for CASSTWDRADTQYF.